The rows below give T cell receptor beta chains drawn from one sample of a study of early T cells in non-severe SARS-CoV-2 infection. TCRdb re-analysed the 5' RACE reads in MiXCR, keeping a single row per CDR3 protein. The sample consists of some 82,000 distinct CDR3 sequences, approximately 12% of them appearing once. The starting material was whole blood, obtained at baseline. The receptors shown here come from an adult who was a healthcare worker with PCR-confirmed SARS-CoV-2 infection or an uninfected control (not recorded which). Each CDR3 is given with its conserved first and last residue. The D gene is left open where the match is weak. Not every row has a clone size; where given, it reads once, few, many or a size class.

TGTGCCAGCAGTTACGTAGGGTCTTCCTATAATTCACCCCTCCACTTT	CASSYVGSSYNSPLHF	TRBJ1-6	TRBV6-6	.	.
TGTGCCAGCGGCGGACAGGGTTTTGGCGAGCAGTACTTC	CASGGQGFGEQYF	TRBJ2-7	TRBV25-1	many	TRBD1
TGTGCCAGCAGCGAGATTGGCGGGGAAGAGACCCAGTACTTC	CASSEIGGEETQYF	TRBJ2-5	TRBV5-4	few	.
TGTGCCAGCAGCTTCCGGGGAATGGATGAGCAGTTCTTC	CASSFRGMDEQFF	TRBJ2-1	TRBV5-5	.	.
TGTGCCGTGCGGGGCAGCCCTATCTATAATTCACCCCTCCACTTT	CAVRGSPIYNSPLHF	TRBJ1-6	TRBV10-3	few	.
TGTGCCAGCAAGGAGACACCAACTAACTATGGCTACACCTTC	CASKETPTNYGYTF	TRBJ1-2	TRBV6-1	few	.
TGTGCCAGCTCCCTAGCGGGCAAGGGGCCTGGAGAGACCCAGTACTTC	CASSLAGKGPGETQYF	TRBJ2-5	TRBV7-8	many	TRBD2
TGTGCCAGCAGTGACTCGAACGGGGCCCCCGTAGAAGAGCAGTTCTTC	CASSDSNGAPVEEQFF	TRBJ2-1	TRBV6-4	many	.
TGTGCCAGCAGTGGAACCGGGACAGGGAACAATGAAAAACTGTTTTTT	CASSGTGTGNNEKLFF	TRBJ1-4	TRBV6-4	.	TRBD1
TGTGCCAGCAGCTTAGTGGGGGCCCACCCAGATACGCAGTATTTT	CASSLVGAHPDTQYF	TRBJ2-3	TRBV7-2	.	.
TGTGCCAGCAGCGGACCCTACTCTGGGGCCAACGTCCTGACTTTC	CASSGPYSGANVLTF	TRBJ2-6	TRBV2	few	.
TGCAGTGCTAGTCTTAAGGGGAAGAACACTGAAGCTTTCTTT	CSASLKGKNTEAFF	TRBJ1-1	TRBV20-1	.	.
TGTGCCAGCAGTCTAACCGGGACAGGGGGAGAGACCCAGTACTTC	CASSLTGTGGETQYF	TRBJ2-5	TRBV6-6	.	TRBD1
TGTGCCAGCAGTGGGCAGGGACGGAACACCGGGGAGCTGTTTTTT	CASSGQGRNTGELFF	TRBJ2-2	TRBV2	many	.
TGTGCCTGGGTGCCGGGGGCACTGAACACTGAAGCTTTCTTT	CAWVPGALNTEAFF	TRBJ1-1	TRBV30	many	.
TGTGCCAGCAGCAGGACAGGGGGCCACGAGCAGTACTTC	CASSRTGGHEQYF	TRBJ2-7	TRBV7-9	many	TRBD1
TGTGCCATCATCAATGACACTTCCTACGAGCAGTACTTC	CAIINDTSYEQYF	TRBJ2-7	TRBV10-3	.	.
TGCGCCAGCAGCTTGGGGGTCTACGAGCAGTACTTC	CASSLGVYEQYF	TRBJ2-7	TRBV5-1	many	.
TGCGCCAGCAGCGTATACAGGGGGAACACTGAAGCTTTCTTT	CASSVYRGNTEAFF	TRBJ1-1	TRBV5-1	few	TRBD1
TGCAGCGTGTCGACAGGGGATTTTGGCTACACCTTC	CSVSTGDFGYTF	TRBJ1-2	TRBV29-1	few	TRBD1
TGTGCCACCAGTGACGGCTACACGGGCTACACCTTC	CATSDGYTGYTF	TRBJ1-2	TRBV24-1	many	.
TGTGCCAGCCGACAGGGCGACGAGCAGTACTTC	CASRQGDEQYF	TRBJ2-7	TRBV6-5	few	TRBD1
TGCAGTGCTAGTCTGGCGGGAGCGGGCTACGAGCAGTACTTC	CSASLAGAGYEQYF	TRBJ2-7	TRBV20-1	.	TRBD2
TGTGCCAGCAGACCTACAGGGACCTCTGGAAACACCATATATTTT	CASRPTGTSGNTIYF	TRBJ1-3	TRBV12-3/TRBV12-4	few	.
TGTGCCAGCAGCCCTAGCGGGGGAGAGTACGAGCAGTACTTC	CASSPSGGEYEQYF	TRBJ2-7	TRBV4-2	few	TRBD2
TGTGCCAGCAGTTACGCGGGGGACTACGAGCAGTACTTC	CASSYAGDYEQYF	TRBJ2-7	TRBV6-5	few	TRBD2